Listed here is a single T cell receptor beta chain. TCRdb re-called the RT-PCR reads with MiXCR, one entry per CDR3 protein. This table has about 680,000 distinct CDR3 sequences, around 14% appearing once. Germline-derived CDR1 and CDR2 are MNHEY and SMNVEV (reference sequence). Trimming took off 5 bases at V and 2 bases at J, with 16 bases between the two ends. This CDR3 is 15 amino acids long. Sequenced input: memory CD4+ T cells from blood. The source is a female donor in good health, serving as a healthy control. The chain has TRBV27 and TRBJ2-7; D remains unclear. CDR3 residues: CASSPGRTWTYEQYF. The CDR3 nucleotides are TGTGCCAGCAGTCCAGGACGTACATGGACCTACGAGCAGTACTTC.